Sequencing of this TCR beta chain was carried out in a study of CD8 T cells in Susac syndrome. General study findings and limits: CD8+ clonal expansion in Susac peaked in TEMRA cells and active patients.

Turning to this clonotype: Its antigen is not known.

An input of roughly 0.5 to 1 ug of RNA was subjected to reverse transcription using random hexamers. TCRdb analysed the immunoSEQ multiplex PCR reads with MiXCR anew, one entry per CDR3 protein. The table includes about 100,000 distinct CDR3 sequences, nearly 97% detected once. The germline gives CDR1 SEHNR, CDR2 FQNEAQ (reference sequence). V lost 5 bases to trimming and J lost 7 bases, with 32 bases between them. The length of the CDR3 is 19 residues. The source is a human donor with Susac syndrome. The specimen was CD8+ T cells from PBMCs. The J gene is TRBJ1-2, the V gene TRBV7-9; no reliable D call. The CDR3 loop is CASSPQFGGVREVDGGYTF. The CDR3, as DNA: TGTGCCAGCAGCCCCCAATTTGGTGGGGTTCGTGAAGTCGACGGTGGCTACACCTTC.